This TCR beta chain was captured by sequencing in a study of blood T cell repertoires in COVID-19. The wider study: Researchers got acute and convalescent COVID-19 samples from the United States, Italy and Spain. From T cells, B-cell-depleted T cells, or PBMCs came the material, which was cDNA or gDNA.

Authors' data handling: Amplifying reference gene primers gave estimates of nucleated cell counts. The table came from immunoSEQ multiplex PCR; TCRdb's copy has only in-frame clones and leaves some out. D and trimming come from the DNA, and the V and J calls and clone size come from that table. Of more than 40,000 clones in the sample, roughly 80% were seen once. Germline V gene sequence: CDR1 MDHEN, CDR2 SYDVKM. CDR3 length: 15 amino acids. V trimming: 6 bases; J trimming: 5 bases; junction bases outside the gene matches: 8. The TCR originated in a human donor with acute or convalescent COVID-19. The donor label of this sample is uncertain. The rearrangement joins TRBV28 to TRBJ1-4; TRBD1 matches at 8 bases. Sequences were obtained from peripheral blood. This CDR3 is CASREPGTGNEKLFF. The DNA of the CDR3 is TGTGCCAGCAGAGAGCCCGGGACAGGCAATGAAAAACTGTTTTTT.